This T cell receptor (beta chain) was sequenced during a study of blood T cell repertoires in COVID-19. Authors' processing steps: Counts of nucleated cells, estimated from reference gene primer amplification, were obtained. TCRdb's copy holds only in-frame clones and misses some; the assay was immunoSEQ multiplex PCR. V and J calls and clone size are given by that table; D and trimming were obtained from the DNA. The sample carries 200,000 to 300,000 clones, about 83% recorded once. This clone was counted at least ten times. What was sequenced was peripheral blood. The clonotype comes from a human donor in a cohort sampled during active COVID-19.

CDR3 protein: CASSLNPGKSPLHF. In nucleotides, the CDR3 is TGTGCCAGCAGCTTAAATCCCGGGAAATCACCCCTCCACTTT. This chain connects TRBV7-2 to TRBJ1-6; D is undetermined. The V gene lost 2 bases and the J gene lost 10 bases, with 12 bases spanning the gap. Germline V CDR1 and CDR2: SGHTA, FQGNSA. The CDR3 covers 14 residues.